This T cell receptor (beta chain) originates from a study of T cell changes during pregnancy in multiple sclerosis (dated by TCRdb to between 2019 and 2020). Some background on the complete study: The study examined how the T cell repertoire changed over the course of pregnancy in women with multiple sclerosis.

V is pruned by 5 bases and J by 0 bases, leaving 7 bases of the junction without a gene match. The CDR3, cysteine through phenylalanine, is 17 amino acids long. The sequence is cut down to CDR3 DNA, 51 bases in frame from base 1. The germline V gene provides CDR1 SNHLY and CDR2 FYNNEI. Concerning this clone: This clone's antigen is unknown. No base quality values were provided; no much bigger clone lies one nucleotide off.

Library preparation used the immunoSEQ multiplex PCR assay. TCRdb retrieved this table from immuneACCESS and kept in-frame rearrangements only. Not all clones are present; in checked studies, unresolved V genes account for under half, and no reason is known for the remainder. A total of 70,000 or so clones appear in this sample, about 90% of them only once. The ten largest clonotypes hold 0.43% of the sample. The origin of this receptor is a female donor with multiple sclerosis, enrolled in a pregnancy study. The material was CD4+ T cells from peripheral blood mononuclear cells, obtained before pregnancy. The rearrangement joined TRBV2 to TRBJ2-5, with 12 central nucleotides matching TRBD2. The bases are TGTGCCAGCAGTACAGGACTAGCGGGAAGATACCAAGAGACCCAGTACTTC. This is translated as CASSTGLAGRYQETQYF.